A selection of T cell receptor beta chains follows, all from one sample in a study of early T cells in non-severe SARS-CoV-2 infection. TCRdb re-called the 5' RACE reads through MiXCR, storing one row per CDR3 protein. The repertoire holds 80,000 to 95,000 distinct CDR3 sequences, with about 15% as singletons. The source was whole blood, collected at baseline. The source is an adult who was a healthcare worker with PCR-confirmed SARS-CoV-2 infection or an uninfected control (not recorded which). The CDR3 runs from the conserved cysteine through the conserved F or W. Each record gives: clone size, V gene, D gene, J gene, CDR3 DNA, CDR3 protein. The D gene is left open where the match is weak. Some rows mark clone size as missing; the rest say once, few, many or name a class of expanded clone.

many	TRBV12-3/TRBV12-4	NA	TRBJ2-2	TGTGCCAGCAGTTCCGGCGGCGCGAACACCGGGGAGCTGTTTTTT	CASSSGGANTGELFF
NA	TRBV11-2	TRBD1	TRBJ2-2	TGTGCCAGCAGCTTCGGGACAGGGCCAACCGGGGAGCTGTTTTTT	CASSFGTGPTGELFF
many	TRBV10-3	NA	TRBJ2-7	TGTGCCATCAGCAGTACAGGGTCCGAGCAGTACTTC	CAISSTGSEQYF
NA	TRBV7-6	TRBD2	TRBJ2-7	TGTGCCAGCAGCTTAGAGGCCGGGGGGAATTCCATGGCCTACGAGCAGTACTTC	CASSLEAGGNSMAYEQYF
many	TRBV2	NA	TRBJ1-2	TGTGCCAGCGGCGATCCGGGGCGGACCTATGGCTACACCTTC	CASGDPGRTYGYTF
many	TRBV12-3/TRBV12-4	NA	TRBJ1-5	TGTGCCAGCAGTGTCGGACAGATCCCCTCTTTT	CASSVGQIPSF
NA	TRBV7-6	NA	TRBJ1-1	TGTGCCAGCAGCCCCGGGAGCCCCGCTGAAGCTTTCTTT	CASSPGSPAEAFF
NA	TRBV4-1	TRBD2	TRBJ2-1	TGCGCCAGCAGCGGAGCGGGGCAACACAATGAGCAGTTCTTC	CASSGAGQHNEQFF
NA	TRBV28	NA	TRBJ2-4	TGTGCCAGCACAAGTCGGGCGTCTTACATTCAGTACTTC	CASTSRASYIQYF
few	TRBV20-1	NA	TRBJ2-3	TGCAGTGCTAGCGAGGAGGCAGTAGATACGCAGTATTTT	CSASEEAVDTQYF
NA	TRBV3-1	NA	TRBJ2-5	TGTGCCAGCAGCCAAGCATGGTCGCCCGGGTCCTTTTACTTC	CASSQAWSPGSFYF
NA	TRBV20-1	NA	TRBJ2-7	TGCAGTGCTAATTCGAAAGAGCAGTACTTC	CSANSKEQYF
NA	TRBV29-1	NA	TRBJ2-1	TGCAGCGTTGGGAGGGAAATTCAAAATGAGCAGTTCTTC	CSVGREIQNEQFF
NA	TRBV20-1	TRBD2	TRBJ2-1	TGCAGTGCCCCCCCCGGAGGGAGGGCCAGCGAGCAGTTCTTC	CSAPPGGRASEQFF
NA	TRBV7-2	NA	TRBJ2-7	TGTGCCAGCAGCTTAGCTGGGCTTAGCTCCTACGAGCAGTACTTC	CASSLAGLSSYEQYF
NA	TRBV4-1	NA	TRBJ1-5	TGCGCCAGCAGCCAAGATTCGGGAGGCAATCAGCCCCAGCATTTT	CASSQDSGGNQPQHF
NA	TRBV10-3	NA	TRBJ2-5	TGTGCCATCAGAATCGACACGTCGGAGACCCAGTACTTC	CAIRIDTSETQYF
NA	TRBV20-1	NA	TRBJ2-3	TGCAGTGCTAGCACCGAAGATACGCAGTATTTT	CSASTEDTQYF
NA	TRBV30	NA	TRBJ2-7	TGTGCCTGGAGTCCTCGAGGGTTTCAGGCCTACGAGCAGTACTTC	CAWSPRGFQAYEQYF